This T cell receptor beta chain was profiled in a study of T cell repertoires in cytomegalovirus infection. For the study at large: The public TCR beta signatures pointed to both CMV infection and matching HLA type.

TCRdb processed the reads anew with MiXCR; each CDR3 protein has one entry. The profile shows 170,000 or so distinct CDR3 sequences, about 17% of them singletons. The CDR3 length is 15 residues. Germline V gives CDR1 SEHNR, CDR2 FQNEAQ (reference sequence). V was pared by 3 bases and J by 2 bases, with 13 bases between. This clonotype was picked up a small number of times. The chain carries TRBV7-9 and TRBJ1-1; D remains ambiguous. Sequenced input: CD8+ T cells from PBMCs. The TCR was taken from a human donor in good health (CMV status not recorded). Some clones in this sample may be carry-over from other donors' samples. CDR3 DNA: TGTGCCAGCAGCTTCGGGTCCGGGTTTAACACTGAAGCTTTCTTT. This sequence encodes CASSFGSGFNTEAFF. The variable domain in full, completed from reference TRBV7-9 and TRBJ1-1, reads DTGVSQNPRHKITKRGQNVTFRCDPISEHNRLYWYRQTLGQGPEFLTYFQNEAQLEKSRLLSDRFSAERPKGSFSTLEIQRTEQGDSAMYLCASSFGSGFNTEAFFGQGTRLTVV.